The next 15 T cell receptor beta chains were all read from a single sample in a study of OX40 agonist ivuxolimab in advanced cancers. Some clones are missing from TCRdb's copy, which holds only in-frame ones; the method was immunoSEQ multiplex PCR. The sample has some 49,000 clones, about 85% seen once. The sample consisted of CD4+ or CD8+ T cells sorted from blood, taken in a trial of the OX40 agonist ivuxolimab. Receptors originate from an adult with an advanced solid tumor such as melanoma, head and neck, liver or kidney cancer.

The chain has TRBV29-1 and TRBJ1-1; 10 nucleotides align to TRBD1. CDR1 SQVTM and CDR2 ANQGSEA come from the germline V gene. The CDR3 is 16 residues long. V lost 0 bases and J lost 6; bases outside the gene matches: 10. The CDR3 reads CSVEDRGDRGSSEAFF. In nucleotides, the CDR3 is TGCAGCGTTGAAGATCGGGGGGACAGGGGTTCTTCTGAAGCTTTCTTT. Looking up the rest from reference TRBV29-1 and TRBJ1-1 gives the full variable domain: SAVISQKPSRDICQRGTSLTIQCQVDSQVTMMFWYRQQPGQSLTLIATANQGSEATYESGFVIDKFPISRPNLTFSTLTVSNMSPEDSSIYLCSVEDRGDRGSSEAFFGQGTRLTVV.

The CDR3 protein is CASSLSGEAFF. CDR3 in DNA: TGTGCCAGCAGCTTAAGTGGTGAAGCTTTCTTT. J is TRBJ1-1 and V is TRBV7-9; D is uncertain. The CDR3 is 11 amino acids. V was shortened by 2 bases and J by 7 bases, with 5 bases between the two germline ends. The germline CDR1 and CDR2 sequences are SEHNR and FQNEAQ (reference sequence).

The chain recombines TRBV5-4 with TRBJ1-2; no firm D call. Trimming cost V 0 bases and J 4 bases, with 7 bases left between them. The CDR3 has 13 residues. Looked up from germline, CDR1 is SGHNT and CDR2 is YYREEE (reference sequence). CDR3 nucleotide sequence: TGTGCCAGCAGCTTGGGGGGAGCCTATGGCTACACCTTC. Translation: CASSLGGAYGYTF.

The chain recombines TRBV13 with TRBJ1-4, with 9 bases matching TRBD1. The CDR3 sequence is 16 residues long. From germline, CDR1 is PRHDT and CDR2 FYEKMQ (reference sequence). Losses at the gene ends were 2 bases for V and 7 bases for J; bases not matched to a gene: 8. CDR3 loop: CASSLSRDRVREKLFF. The CDR3 DNA reads as TGTGCCAGCAGCTTAAGCCGGGACAGGGTTCGTGAAAAACTGTTTTTT.

This chain connects TRBV19 to TRBJ1-1; D gene unclear. This CDR3 is 13 amino acids long. Germline-derived CDR1 and CDR2 are LNHDA and SQIVND (reference sequence). V gave up 5 bases and J gave up 0 bases, with 7 bases separating them. The CDR3 here is CASSPDLNTEAFF. DNA for the CDR3: TGTGCCAGTAGTCCGGACTTGAACACTGAAGCTTTCTTT.

The J gene is TRBJ1-1, the V gene TRBV13; 7 nucleotides align to TRBD1. After removal of 0 bases from V and 6 bases from J, the junction contained 7 bases not matched to a gene. The CDR3 covers 15 residues. Germline V gives CDR1 PRHDT, CDR2 FYEKMQ (reference sequence). Written as DNA, the CDR3 is TGTGCCAGCAGCTTAGGGACAGGGATGGGTTCTGAAGCTTTCTTT. It is translated as CASSLGTGMGSEAFF. The whole variable domain, filled in from reference TRBV13 and TRBJ1-1, reads AAGVIQSPRHLIKEKRETATLKCYPIPRHDTVYWYQQGPGQDPQFLISFYEKMQSDKGSIPDRFSAQQFSDYHSELNMSSLELGDSALYFCASSLGTGMGSEAFFGQGTRLTVV.

DNA for the CDR3: TGTGCCAGCAGCCCCCGGGGCGCGGGACTCAACACTGAAGCTTTCTTT. Encoded protein: CASSPRGAGLNTEAFF. The chain employs TRBV5-6 and TRBJ1-1; tentative D call: TRBD1 (5 bases). This CDR3 is 16 amino acids long. CDR1 is SGHDT, CDR2 YYEEEE, per germline. Trimming pared 4 bases from V and 2 bases from J, leaving 18 bases between.

The genes are TRBV7-3 and TRBJ1-2; D unresolved. The V gene lost 5 bases and the J gene lost 2 bases, with 21 bases spanning the gap. This CDR3 contains 17 residues. The germline gives CDR1 SGHTA, CDR2 FQGTGA. CDR3 protein: CASSPFVSEKPNYGYTF. The CDR3 DNA is TGTGCCAGCAGCCCCTTCGTATCTGAAAAACCCAACTATGGCTACACCTTC.

This chain joins TRBV5-6 and TRBJ2-5, with 8 positions matching TRBD1. CDR3 length: 15 amino acids. With 5 bases clipped from V and 5 bases from J, the junction kept 11 bases outside the gene matches. Per the germline V gene, CDR1 is SGHDT and CDR2 is YYEEEE. The CDR3 coding sequence is TGTGCCAGCAGACTGACGGGACAGGAGGTGGAGACCCAGTACTTC. Encoded protein: CASRLTGQEVETQYF.

The chain couples TRBV11-2 to TRBJ1-4, with 7 bases fitting TRBD1. The CDR3 is made up of 14 amino acids. CDR1 and CDR2 from the germline V gene are SGHAT and FQNNGV. Germline trimming cut 5 bases from V and 8 bases from J; bases unmatched to any gene: 8. The CDR3 reads CASSLGTAVEKLFF. The CDR3 bases are TGTGCCAGCAGCCTCGGGACAGCCGTAGAAAAACTGTTTTTT.

This clone rates as medium-sized (0.01 to 0.1%). The CDR3: CASSQDSGLAGILGKNIQYF. DNA for the CDR3: TGTGCCAGCAGCCAAGATTCCGGACTAGCGGGGATCTTGGGCAAAAACATTCAGTACTTC. This rearrangement joins TRBV4-2 to TRBJ2-4; 12 bases line up with TRBD2. V lost 0 bases, J lost 3 bases, and 12 bases stayed unmatched. Germline CDR1 is LGHNA and CDR2 is YNFKEQ. The CDR3 is 20 amino acids.

The rearrangement joins TRBV18 to TRBJ1-6; D not certain. Trimming pared 0 bases from V and 4 bases from J, leaving 4 bases between. Germline V gene lookup returns CDR1 KGHSH and CDR2 LQKENI. This CDR3 comprises 14 residues. As DNA, the CDR3 is TGTGCCAGCTCACCACCTACTTATAATTCACCCCTCCACTTT. This translates into CASSPPTYNSPLHF. The entire variable domain, with the rest obtained from reference TRBV18 and TRBJ1-6, is as follows: NAGVMQNPRHLVRRRGQEARLRCSPMKGHSHVYWYRQLPEEGLKFMVYLQKENIIDESGMPKERFSAEFPKEGPSILRIQQVVRGDSAAYFCASSPPTYNSPLHFGNGTRLTVT.

This chain connects TRBV27 to TRBJ2-1; D possibly corresponds to TRBD2 (6 bases). CDR3 length: 16 amino acids. The V gene lost 0 bases and the J gene lost 4 bases, with 13 bases spanning the gap. The germline V gene has CDR1 MNHEY and CDR2 SMNVEV (reference sequence). This CDR3 reads CASSLSWRGMYNEQFF. CDR3 sequence (DNA): TGTGCCAGCAGTTTATCTTGGCGGGGAATGTACAATGAGCAGTTCTTC.

This chain uses TRBV7-2 with TRBJ2-1; D unclear. The germline V gene has CDR1 SGHTA and CDR2 FQGNSA. The CDR3 runs 16 residues. Trimming removed 2 bases from V and 4 bases from J, with 15 bases in between. CDR3 DNA sequence: TGTGCCAGCAGCTTAACCCCCCTTGGGTCTTACAATGAGCAGTTCTTC. It specifies CASSLTPLGSYNEQFF. The variable domain in full, with the rest retrieved from reference TRBV7-2 and TRBJ2-1, is GAGVSQSPSNKVTEKGKDVELRCDPISGHTALYWYRQSLGQGLEFLIYFQGNSAPDKSGLPSDRFSAERTGGSVSTLTIQRTQQEDSAVYLCASSLTPLGSYNEQFFGPGTRLTVL.

The table lists this clone with a count of one. V usage is TRBV6-5 and J usage is TRBJ1-1, with D hard to call. The CDR3 totals 14 residues. Germline-derived CDR1 and CDR2 are MNHEY and SVGAGI. Trimming left V 5 bases short and J 0 bases short, with 10 bases between. CDR3 in amino acids: CASSQWVMNTEAFF. The CDR3 coding sequence is TGTGCCAGCAGTCAGTGGGTCATGAACACTGAAGCTTTCTTT.